This T cell receptor (beta chain) comes out of a study of T cell repertoires in cytomegalovirus infection (dated by TCRdb to the late 2010s). Some background on the complete study: Peptide stimulations targeted recently identified HLA-C-restricted CMV epitopes, whose presentation resists viral immunomodulation, together with well-studied HLA-B-restricted epitopes. Donor HLA type was relevant to the analysis, as public TCR beta signatures indicated carriage of CMV infection together with the matching HLA type.

CDR3 length: 16 amino acids, cysteine to phenylalanine. Only CDR3 DNA is held: 48 bases, read in frame from base 1. V drops 0 bases and J drops 0 bases, leaving 9 bases in between. CDR1 SGHVS and CDR2 FQNEAQ are derived from the germline V gene. This clonotype has a handful of counts. Its antigen specificity is not known. No quality values exist for individual bases; no much larger clone is one base distant. Instrument used: Illumina HiSeq 1500. The public sequencing data were trimmed at Q25 with fastp and processed into clonotypes with MiXCR by TCRdb, which kept only in-frame beta chains. One record per CDR3 amino acid sequence lists the most common genes and DNA. This sample comprises approximately 89,000 distinct CDR3 sequences, roughly 29% of them detected only once. The ten largest clones represent roughly 70% of the sample. What the research found in general, with its limitations: The ex vivo response was dominated by HLA-C-restricted CMV-specific TCR beta clonotypes, which also provided the single most frequent clonotype in two of eight donors. In both this cohort and an independent approximately 370-donor cohort, the cumulative frequency of public TCR beta family members distinguished carriers of CMV infection plus the relevant HLA type.

In light of the paper, this sample's treatment or condition label describes: in vitro stimulation with specific CMV peptide epitopes to enrich CMV-specific T cells. The sequence came from a human donor in good health (CMV status not recorded). Some clones in this sample may be carry-over from other donors' samples. The V gene is TRBV7-8 and the J gene is TRBJ1-5, with the D gene not confidently named. Sequenced here: CD8+ T cells from cultured PBMCs, sampled from culture after CMV antigen stimulation. The DNA sequence reads TGTGCCAGCAGCTTAGCTGGCAGGTATAGCAATCAGCCCCAGCATTTT. Translated, this is CASSLAGRYSNQPQHF.